This T cell receptor beta chain was identified during a study of cytomegalovirus exposure and HLA in healthy donors. At the level of the study: Unique TCR beta sequences numbering about 100 million came from approximately 180 million T cells in an earlier analysis. Study-wide results and limits: Apparent HLA restriction characterized most CMV-associated TCR beta chains in a later analysis. Later on, a genetic analysis was performed. It linked a missense variant in DCLRE1C with V- and J-gene trimming of TCR beta. The authors considered a cluster of highly shared sequence variants likely to be a sequencing artifact.

In the PCR, 60 Vbeta and 13 Jbeta primers were used. Clones were read by immunoSEQ multiplex PCR, and TCRdb kept only the in-frame ones, dropping some. The sample has 100,000 to 150,000 clones; 70% to 85% are singletons. This clone was detected only once. Its cognate antigen is unknown. Germline V gene sequence: CDR1 SGDLS, CDR2 YYNGEE. The CDR3 has 16 residues. Trimming pared 0 bases from V and 4 bases from J, leaving 15 bases between. The sample consisted of PBMCs. V and J are TRBV9 and TRBJ2-3, with no clear D. The TCR originated in a male donor in good health and CMV-seropositive. CDR3 DNA sequence: TGTGCCAGCAGCGTAGTAGCCCAAGGCCTCCCAGATACGCAGTATTTT. This gives the protein CASSVVAQGLPDTQYF.